The source of this T cell receptor (beta chain) is a study of T cells in Graves' hyperthyroidism and ophthalmopathy. This clonotype was detected many times. Its antigen is currently unknown. Amplification yielded TCR beta CDR3 regions, with RNA transcripts as the source. In the first-round RT-PCR of the TCR CDR3, the HTBI primer set was used. TCRdb passed the multiplex PCR reads through MiXCR, listing each CDR3 protein once. The data show more than 550,000 distinct CDR3 sequences, 45% seen once. V lost 3 bases and J lost 2; bases outside the gene matches: 3. This CDR3 comprises 14 residues. CDR1 is SGHTA and CDR2 is FQGNSA in the germline V gene. Diagnostic assessment was based on clinical symptoms, serum thyroxine and TRAb, thyroid ultrasound and orbital computed tomography. Study conclusions and caveats: In the blood, most expanded thyroid clonotypes above 0.001 appeared as well.

The TCR was taken from an adult man with Graves' disease, either hyperthyroidism or ophthalmopathy (not recorded which). The sample comprised peripheral blood or thyroid tissue (not recorded which). The chain couples TRBV7-2 to TRBJ2-5; the match to TRBD1 covers 7 bases. The CDR3 nucleotides are TGTGCCAGCAGCTTGAGACAGGGACAAGAGACCCAGTACTTC. Translation: CASSLRQGQETQYF.